The next 2 T cell receptor beta chains were all read from a single sample in a study of blood T cells in healthy people across ages. The authors ran a second PCR of about 6 to 12 cycles using a sample-barcoded 5' primer and a J-beta primer mix. TCRdb re-derived calls from the 5' RACE reads in MiXCR, one entry per CDR3 protein. The sample shows approximately 690,000 distinct CDR3 sequences, around three fifths of them seen only once. Material: blood. These receptors all come from a man between 60 and 70 years old in good health.

The chain uses TRBV6-2 or TRBV6-3 and TRBJ2-5; no firm D call. The V end lost 5 bases, the J end lost 1 base, and 20 bases lay between the germline ends. The CDR3 spans 17 residues. Per the germline V gene, CDR1 is MNHEY and CDR2 is SVGEGT. The CDR3 nucleotides read TGTGCCAGCAGTCCTCAACCCAGGTTAGGAGTCCAAGAGACCCAGTACTTC. This gives the protein CASSPQPRLGVQETQYF.

The chain links TRBV4-2 to TRBJ2-3, with 11 bases lining up with TRBD2. The CDR3 is made up of 18 amino acids. Germline values: CDR1 LGHNA, CDR2 YNFKEQ. The junction had 11 bases not matched to a gene; V was cut back by 3 bases and J by 3 bases. The CDR3 here is CASSHQIPGLAVTDTQYF. The CDR3 bases are TGTGCCAGCAGCCATCAAATCCCGGGACTAGCGGTTACAGATACGCAGTATTTT.